These 9 T cell receptor beta chains were sequenced from one sample in a study of T cells in Graves' hyperthyroidism and ophthalmopathy. TCR beta CDR3 region amplification was performed from RNA transcripts. TCR CDR3 underwent first-round RT-PCR with the HTBI primer set. TCRdb re-analysed the multiplex PCR reads in MiXCR, keeping a single row per CDR3 protein. The data hold approximately 600,000 distinct CDR3 sequences, with roughly 20% observed a single time. Sequenced: blood. These receptors were obtained from a man between 25 and 39 years old with Graves' ophthalmopathy.

This clonotype was observed many times. V gene TRBV30 combines with J gene TRBJ1-1; perhaps TRBD1 as D (5 bases). This CDR3 contains 12 residues. Germline V gene data show CDR1 as GTSNPN and CDR2 as SVGIG (reference sequence). The V end was cut by 2 bases, the J end by 4 bases, with 8 bases between. The CDR3 region has the DNA TGTGCCTGGAGTAGAGGGGTCACTGAAGCTTTCTTT. It specifies CAWSRGVTEAFF.

This clonotype was seen more than once but under ten times. This chain joins TRBV19 and TRBJ1-1; 7 nucleotides agree with TRBD1. The germline gives CDR1 LNHDA, CDR2 SQIVND (reference sequence). The CDR3 has 14 residues. Unmatched junction bases numbered 5, after V lost 3 bases and J lost 4 bases. The CDR3 loop is CASSMLGQTTEAFF. The CDR3 coding sequence is TGTGCCAGTAGTATGCTGGGACAGACCACTGAAGCTTTCTTT.

The V gene is TRBV7-9, the J gene TRBJ2-3; D not resolved. The CDR3 length is 16 residues. CDR1 and CDR2 from the germline V gene are SEHNR and FQNEAQ (reference sequence). Trimming pared 6 bases from V and 2 bases from J, leaving 18 bases between. The CDR3 here is CASSTRPSSSTDTQYF. In DNA, the CDR3 is TGTGCCAGCAGTACACGACCTTCCTCGTCCACAGATACGCAGTATTTT.

This clonotype was seen only a few times. The V call is TRBV18, the J call TRBJ1-5, with D unclear. Per the germline V gene, CDR1 is KGHSH and CDR2 is LQKENI. V lost 2 bases to trimming and J lost 2 bases, with 13 bases between them. The CDR3 loop spans 16 amino acids. As DNA, the CDR3 is TGTGCCAGCTCACCAGAAGTTAGCCGGGGCAATCAGCCCCAGCATTTT. Protein product: CASSPEVSRGNQPQHF.

The sample holds many counts of this clonotype. CDR3 sequence reads: CASSSRPPRSYEQYF. CDR3 coding DNA: TGTGCCAGCAGCTCCAGGCCCCCACGCTCCTACGAGCAGTACTTC. The V and J genes are TRBV13 and TRBJ2-7; D is uncertain. Germline loops: CDR1 PRHDT, CDR2 FYEKMQ (reference sequence). V was clipped by 4 bases and J by 0 bases, with 13 bases between them. This CDR3 is 15 amino acids long.

This clonotype was detected only a few times. The chain joins TRBV18 to TRBJ1-5; tentatively, D is TRBD1 (5 bases). Germline assignment: CDR1 KGHSH and CDR2 LQKENI. CDR3 length: 16 residues. With 1 base removed from V and 3 bases from J, the gap between germline ends came to 13 bases. The CDR3 reads CASSPRGVRANQPQHF. For the CDR3, the DNA is TGTGCCAGCTCACCACGAGGGGTCAGGGCCAATCAGCCCCAGCATTTT.

Turning to this clonotype: A much larger clone lies a single base off, so this may be a read error. This sequence joins TRBV2 and TRBJ2-7; D gene unclear. The V gene lost 5 bases and the J gene lost 3 bases, with 14 bases spanning the gap. Germline loops: CDR1 SNHLY, CDR2 FYNNEI. This CDR3 has 14 residues. The CDR3 DNA reads as TGTGCCAGCAGTACCGGCAGGAGTAGCTACGAGCAGTACTTC. Residues: CASSTGRSSYEQYF. Looking up the rest from reference TRBV2 and TRBJ2-7 gives the full variable domain: EPEVTQTPSHQVTQMGQEVILRCVPISNHLYFYWYRQILGQKVEFLVSFYNNEISEKSEIFDDQFSVERPDGSNFTLKIRSTKLEDSAMYFCASSTGRSSYEQYFGPGTRLTVT.

V usage is TRBV7-2 and J usage is TRBJ2-2; 8 nucleotides match TRBD2. Unmatched junction bases numbered 2, after V lost 6 bases and J lost 2 bases. This CDR3 has 14 residues. The germline V gene encodes CDR1 SGHTA and CDR2 FQGNSA. CDR3 sequence (DNA): TGTGCCAGCAGAAGCGGGAGTAACACCGGGGAGCTGTTTTTT. Its translation: CASRSGSNTGELFF.

In this sample, this clonotype turned up a few times. The chain employs TRBV12-3 or TRBV12-4 and TRBJ2-1, with TRBD1 identical over 10 bases. With 5 bases clipped from V and 8 bases from J, the junction kept 6 bases outside the gene matches. This CDR3 region has 14 residues. The CDR3 reads CASSPRDRGHEQFF. The DNA of the CDR3 is TGTGCCAGCAGTCCCCGGGACAGGGGCCATGAGCAGTTCTTC.